This is a list of T cell receptor beta chains from one sample in a study of response to subunit inactivated influenza vaccine. TCRdb reprocessed the RT-PCR reads with MiXCR, giving one entry per CDR3 protein. The sample has around 650,000 distinct CDR3 sequences, 15% to 19% seen once. The source was PBMCs from blood, collected about 13 days after vaccination. These receptors were obtained from a man aged 50-59 years who received an inactivated influenza vaccine. Each CDR3 is given with its conserved first and last residue. D genes are given only for firm matches. The listing skips clone size in some rows; elsewhere it reads once, few, many or a size class.

CDR3 protein: CASSLGREGRDTQYF
CDR3 DNA: TGTGCCAGCAGCTTAGGACGGGAGGGTAGGGATACGCAGTATTTT
clone size: few
J gene: TRBJ2-3
V gene: TRBV7-2
D gene: TRBD2

CDR3 protein: CASRAGTSGTNEQFF
CDR3 DNA: TGCGCCAGCAGAGCCGGGACTAGCGGGACGAATGAGCAGTTCTTC
clone size: many
J gene: TRBJ2-1
V gene: TRBV5-1
D gene: TRBD2

CDR3 protein: CASSPRQGNEQFF
CDR3 DNA: TGTGCCAGCAGCCCACGACAGGGGAATGAGCAGTTCTTC
clone size: -
J gene: TRBJ2-1
V gene: TRBV7-2
D gene: TRBD1

CDR3 protein: CASSFARLAGNEQFF
CDR3 DNA: TGTGCCAGCAGCTTCGCTCGACTAGCGGGAAATGAGCAGTTCTTC
clone size: -
J gene: TRBJ2-1
V gene: TRBV5-4
D gene: TRBD2

CDR3 protein: CASSYQGSGTEAFF
CDR3 DNA: TGTGCCAGCAGTTATCAGGGGTCGGGGACTGAAGCTTTCTTT
clone size: few
J gene: TRBJ1-1
V gene: TRBV6-2/TRBV6-3
D gene: -

CDR3 protein: CASSLPQGGSSYEQYF
CDR3 DNA: TGCGCCAGCAGCTTGCCACAGGGAGGGAGCTCCTACGAGCAGTACTTC
clone size: few
J gene: TRBJ2-7
V gene: TRBV5-1
D gene: -

CDR3 protein: CASSWGVDYEQYF
CDR3 DNA: TGCGCCAGCAGCTGGGGGGTAGACTACGAGCAGTACTTC
clone size: -
J gene: TRBJ2-7
V gene: TRBV5-1
D gene: -

CDR3 protein: CASSHGPSEAFF
CDR3 DNA: TGTGCCAGCAGCCACGGACCCAGTGAAGCTTTCTTT
clone size: few
J gene: TRBJ1-1
V gene: TRBV3-1
D gene: -

CDR3 protein: CASSYYQGRQAFF
CDR3 DNA: TGTGCCAGCAGTTACTACCAGGGGCGTCAAGCTTTCTTT
clone size: few
J gene: TRBJ1-1
V gene: TRBV6-2/TRBV6-3
D gene: -

CDR3 protein: CASVKQGRGTDTQYF
CDR3 DNA: TGTGCCAGCGTAAAACAGGGGCGAGGCACAGATACGCAGTATTTT
clone size: -
J gene: TRBJ2-3
V gene: TRBV27
D gene: TRBD1

CDR3 protein: CASRLQGWTEAFF
CDR3 DNA: TGTGCCAGCAGACTCCAGGGGTGGACTGAAGCTTTCTTT
clone size: many
J gene: TRBJ1-1
V gene: TRBV12-3/TRBV12-4
D gene: -

CDR3 protein: CASSTDGAGIDTQYF
CDR3 DNA: TGTGCCAGCAGCACCGACGGGGCCGGGATAGATACGCAGTATTTT
clone size: -
J gene: TRBJ2-3
V gene: TRBV2
D gene: -

CDR3 protein: CASSSNLGETQYF
CDR3 DNA: TGTGCCAGCAGCTCAAACCTGGGGGAGACCCAGTACTTC
clone size: -
J gene: TRBJ2-5
V gene: TRBV7-9
D gene: -

CDR3 protein: CASSHRTSGVYEQYF
CDR3 DNA: TGTGCCAGCAGCCACAGGACTAGCGGAGTTTACGAGCAGTACTTC
clone size: many
J gene: TRBJ2-7
V gene: TRBV7-2
D gene: TRBD2

CDR3 protein: CSATTGGGHQPQHF
CDR3 DNA: TGCAGTGCAACTACAGGGGGAGGGCATCAGCCCCAGCATTTT
clone size: -
J gene: TRBJ1-5
V gene: TRBV20-1
D gene: TRBD1

CDR3 protein: CSATGPPMANTF
CDR3 DNA: TGCAGTGCTACAGGCCCTCCTATGGCTAACACCTTC
clone size: few
J gene: TRBJ1-2
V gene: TRBV20-1
D gene: -

CDR3 protein: CATSAPVAGGDDTQYF
CDR3 DNA: TGTGCCACCAGTGCCCCTGTAGCAGGGGGCGATGATACGCAGTATTTT
clone size: few
J gene: TRBJ2-3
V gene: TRBV24-1
D gene: TRBD1

CDR3 protein: CASGRPGEEAFF
CDR3 DNA: TGTGCCAGCGGAAGGCCAGGGGAGGAAGCTTTCTTT
clone size: many
J gene: TRBJ1-1
V gene: TRBV6-6
D gene: -

CDR3 protein: CATSDSLLRNEQFF
CDR3 DNA: TGTGCCACCAGTGATTCCTTACTACGGAATGAGCAGTTCTTC
clone size: few
J gene: TRBJ2-1
V gene: TRBV24-1
D gene: -

CDR3 protein: CASSVTSADTGELFF
CDR3 DNA: TGTGCCAGCAGCGTAACTAGCGCGGACACCGGGGAGCTGTTTTTT
clone size: few
J gene: TRBJ2-2
V gene: TRBV9
D gene: TRBD2

CDR3 protein: CATSREVWGTEAFF
CDR3 DNA: TGTGCCACCAGCAGAGAGGTTTGGGGCACTGAAGCTTTCTTT
clone size: -
J gene: TRBJ1-1
V gene: TRBV15
D gene: -

CDR3 protein: CASSLEPGDTYEQYF
CDR3 DNA: TGCGCCAGCAGCTTGGAGCCAGGGGACACCTACGAGCAGTACTTC
clone size: -
J gene: TRBJ2-7
V gene: TRBV5-1
D gene: -

CDR3 protein: CASSPPGVRSLETQYF
CDR3 DNA: TGTGCCAGCTCACCACCGGGGGTCCGTTCGTTGGAGACCCAGTACTTC
clone size: -
J gene: TRBJ2-5
V gene: TRBV18
D gene: -

CDR3 protein: CASSLASGHSYEQYF
CDR3 DNA: TGTGCCAGCAGCTTAGCGAGCGGGCACTCCTACGAGCAGTACTTC
clone size: -
J gene: TRBJ2-7
V gene: TRBV7-6
D gene: -

CDR3 protein: CASSLYPGNEQFF
CDR3 DNA: TGTGCCAGCAGTTTATACCCGGGGAATGAGCAGTTCTTC
clone size: few
J gene: TRBJ2-1
V gene: TRBV28
D gene: -

CDR3 protein: CSARAGGRAFEQYF
CDR3 DNA: TGCAGTGCTAGAGCGGGCGGGAGGGCCTTCGAGCAGTACTTC
clone size: -
J gene: TRBJ2-7
V gene: TRBV20-1
D gene: TRBD2

CDR3 protein: CATSDFVGGYNEQFF
CDR3 DNA: TGTGCCACCAGTGATTTTGTGGGGGGTTACAATGAGCAGTTCTTC
clone size: -
J gene: TRBJ2-1
V gene: TRBV24-1
D gene: -

CDR3 protein: CSALGSLNTEAFF
CDR3 DNA: TGCAGTGCCCTAGGCAGTCTGAACACTGAAGCTTTCTTT
clone size: -
J gene: TRBJ1-1
V gene: TRBV20-1
D gene: -

CDR3 protein: CASSLTDNIQYF
CDR3 DNA: TGTGCCAGCAGCTTGACAGACAACATTCAGTACTTC
clone size: few
J gene: TRBJ2-4
V gene: TRBV11-2
D gene: -

CDR3 protein: CATSDDSSFTDTQYF
CDR3 DNA: TGTGCCACCAGTGACGACAGTAGTTTCACAGATACGCAGTATTTT
clone size: few
J gene: TRBJ2-3
V gene: TRBV24-1
D gene: -

CDR3 protein: CASSFGQSGVNEQFF
CDR3 DNA: TGCGCCAGCAGCTTCGGACAGAGTGGGGTGAATGAGCAGTTCTTC
clone size: many
J gene: TRBJ2-1
V gene: TRBV5-1
D gene: -

CDR3 protein: CASSIGGRVNTEAFF
CDR3 DNA: TGTGCCAGTAGTATAGGCGGCAGGGTGAACACTGAAGCTTTCTTT
clone size: few
J gene: TRBJ1-1
V gene: TRBV19
D gene: -

CDR3 protein: CASGSSGRVNTGELFF
CDR3 DNA: TGTGCCAGCGGGAGTAGCGGGAGGGTAAACACCGGGGAGCTGTTTTTT
clone size: -
J gene: TRBJ2-2
V gene: TRBV27
D gene: TRBD2